The present entry profiles one T cell receptor (beta chain) with its context. The entry originates in a study of blood T cell repertoires in COVID-19. TCRdb's table, derived via immunoSEQ multiplex PCR, lists solely in-frame clones and lacks some. The data hold 220,000 or so clones, with around 83% observed a single time. The germline V gene encodes CDR1 SGHTA and CDR2 FQGNSA. Unmatched junction bases numbered 4, after V lost 1 base and J lost 5 bases. The CDR3 runs 16 residues. The genes are TRBV7-2 and TRBJ2-1, with TRBD2 matching over 11 bases. Sequenced material: peripheral blood. The clonotype comes from a woman between 50 and 59 years old with COVID-19, enrolled during active disease. CDR3 sequence reads: CASSLEVAGGHNEQFF. The CDR3, as DNA: TGTGCCAGCAGCTTAGAGGTAGCGGGGGGGCACAATGAGCAGTTCTTC. The complete variable domain, with remaining parts taken from reference TRBV7-2 and TRBJ2-1, reads GAGVSQSPSNKVTEKGKDVELRCDPISGHTALYWYRQSLGQGLEFLIYFQGNSAPDKSGLPSDRFSAERTGGSVSTLTIQRTQQEDSAVYLCASSLEVAGGHNEQFFGPGTRLTVL.